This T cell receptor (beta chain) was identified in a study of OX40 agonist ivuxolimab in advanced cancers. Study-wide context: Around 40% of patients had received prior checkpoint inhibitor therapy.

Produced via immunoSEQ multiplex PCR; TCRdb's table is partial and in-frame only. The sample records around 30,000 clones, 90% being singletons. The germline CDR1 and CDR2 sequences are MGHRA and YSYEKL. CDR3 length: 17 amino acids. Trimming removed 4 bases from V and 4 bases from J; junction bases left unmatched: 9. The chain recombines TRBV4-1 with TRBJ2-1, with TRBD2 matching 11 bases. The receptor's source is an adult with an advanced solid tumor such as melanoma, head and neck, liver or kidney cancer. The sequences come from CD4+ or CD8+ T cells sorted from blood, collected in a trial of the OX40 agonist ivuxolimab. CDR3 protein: CASSPIGLAGLYNEQFF. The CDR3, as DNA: TGCGCCAGCAGCCCAATCGGACTAGCGGGTCTATACAATGAGCAGTTCTTC.